This T cell receptor (beta chain) was found in a study of T cells of healthy individuals. This clonotype was seen repeatedly, ten times or more. CDR1 SQVTM and CDR2 ANQGSEA come from the germline V gene. V lost 6 bases to trimming and J lost 5 bases; unmatched junction nucleotides: 10. CDR3 length: 14 residues. TCRdb independently ran MiXCR on the 5' RACE reads; one entry per CDR3 protein. Among around 83,000 distinct CDR3 sequences listed, roughly 5.1% were seen once. This receptor was identified in a female donor in good health. The chain couples TRBV29-1 to TRBJ2-3; 8 bases match TRBD2. The CDR3 bases are TGCAGCGTGGGATTGCGGGAGGCTATAGATACGCAGTATTTT. Translation: CSVGLREAIDTQYF.